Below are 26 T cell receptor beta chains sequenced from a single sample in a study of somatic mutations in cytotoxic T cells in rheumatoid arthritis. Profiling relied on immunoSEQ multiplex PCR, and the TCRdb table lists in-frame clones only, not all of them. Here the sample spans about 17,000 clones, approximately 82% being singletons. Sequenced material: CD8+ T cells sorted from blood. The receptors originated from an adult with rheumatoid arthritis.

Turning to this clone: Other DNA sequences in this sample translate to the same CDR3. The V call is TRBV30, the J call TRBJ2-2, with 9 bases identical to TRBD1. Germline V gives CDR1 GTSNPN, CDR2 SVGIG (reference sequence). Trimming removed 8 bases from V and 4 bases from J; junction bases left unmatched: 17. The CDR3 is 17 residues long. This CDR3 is CARDRFGDRGGTGELFF. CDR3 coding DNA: TGTGCCAGGGATCGCTTCGGCGACAGGGGGGGCACCGGGGAGCTGTTTTTT.

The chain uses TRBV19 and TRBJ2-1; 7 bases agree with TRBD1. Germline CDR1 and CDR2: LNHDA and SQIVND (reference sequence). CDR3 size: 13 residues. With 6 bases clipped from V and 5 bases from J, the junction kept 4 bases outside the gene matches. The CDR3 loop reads CASRTGQNNEQFF. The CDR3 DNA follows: TGTGCCAGTAGGACAGGGCAGAACAATGAGCAGTTCTTC. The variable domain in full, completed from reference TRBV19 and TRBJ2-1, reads DGGITQSPKYLFRKEGQNVTLSCEQNLNHDAMYWYRQDPGQGLRLIYYSQIVNDFQKGDIAEGYSVSREKKESFPLTVTSAQKNPTAFYLCASRTGQNNEQFFGPGTRLTVL.

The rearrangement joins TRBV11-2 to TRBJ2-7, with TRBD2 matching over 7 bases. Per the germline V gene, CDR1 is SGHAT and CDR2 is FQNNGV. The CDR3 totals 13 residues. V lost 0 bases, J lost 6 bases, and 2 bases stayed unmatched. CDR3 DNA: TGTGCCAGCAGCTTAGATGGGGGGGGCGAGCAGTACTTC. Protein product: CASSLDGGGEQYF.

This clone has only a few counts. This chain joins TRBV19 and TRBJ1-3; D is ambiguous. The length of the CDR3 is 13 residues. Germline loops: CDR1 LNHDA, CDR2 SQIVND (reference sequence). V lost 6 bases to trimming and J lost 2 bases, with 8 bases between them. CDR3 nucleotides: TGTGCCAGTAGGGACCGTGCTGGAAACACCATATATTTT. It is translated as CASRDRAGNTIYF.

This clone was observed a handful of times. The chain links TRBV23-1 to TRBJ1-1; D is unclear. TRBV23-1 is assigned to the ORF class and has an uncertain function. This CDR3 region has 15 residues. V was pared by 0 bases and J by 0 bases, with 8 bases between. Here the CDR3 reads CASSQSWVLNTEAFF. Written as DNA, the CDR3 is TGCGCCAGCAGTCAATCGTGGGTCCTGAACACTGAAGCTTTCTTT.

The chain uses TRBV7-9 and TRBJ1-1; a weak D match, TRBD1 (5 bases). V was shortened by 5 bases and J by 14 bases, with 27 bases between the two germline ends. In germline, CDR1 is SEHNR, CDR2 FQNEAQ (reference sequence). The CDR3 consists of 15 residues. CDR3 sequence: CASSINSGGSGFEFF. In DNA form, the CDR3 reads TGTGCCAGCAGCATTAACTCGGGGGGTTCGGGGTTTGAATTCTTT.

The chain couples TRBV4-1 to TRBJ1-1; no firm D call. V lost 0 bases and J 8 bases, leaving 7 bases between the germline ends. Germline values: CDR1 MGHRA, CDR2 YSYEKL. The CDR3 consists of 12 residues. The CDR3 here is CASSQDKEEAFF. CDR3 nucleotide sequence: TGCGCCAGCAGCCAAGATAAGGAGGAAGCTTTCTTT.

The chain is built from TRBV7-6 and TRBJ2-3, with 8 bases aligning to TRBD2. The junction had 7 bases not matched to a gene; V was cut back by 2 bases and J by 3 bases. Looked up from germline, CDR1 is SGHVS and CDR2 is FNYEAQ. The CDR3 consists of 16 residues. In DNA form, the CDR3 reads TGTGCCAGCAGCTTAACAGCGGGGGTAACGACAGATACGCAGTATTTT. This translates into CASSLTAGVTTDTQYF.

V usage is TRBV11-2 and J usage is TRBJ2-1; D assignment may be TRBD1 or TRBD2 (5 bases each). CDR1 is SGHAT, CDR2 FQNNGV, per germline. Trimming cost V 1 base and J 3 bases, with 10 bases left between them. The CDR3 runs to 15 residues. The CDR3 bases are TGTGCCAGCAGCTTAGCCGGGACGCTCTACAATGAGCAGTTCTTC. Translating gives CASSLAGTLYNEQFF.

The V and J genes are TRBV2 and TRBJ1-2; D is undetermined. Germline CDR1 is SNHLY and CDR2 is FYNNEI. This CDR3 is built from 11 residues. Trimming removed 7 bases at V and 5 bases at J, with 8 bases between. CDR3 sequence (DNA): TGTGCCAGCATACGGGGATATGGCTACACCTTC. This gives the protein CASIRGYGYTF.

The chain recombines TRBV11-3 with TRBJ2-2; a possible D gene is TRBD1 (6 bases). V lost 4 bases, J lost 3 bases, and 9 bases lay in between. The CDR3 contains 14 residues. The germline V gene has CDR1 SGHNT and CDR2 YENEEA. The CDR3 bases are TGTGCCAGCAGCTCATACAGGGACACCGGGGAGCTGTTTTTT. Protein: CASSSYRDTGELFF. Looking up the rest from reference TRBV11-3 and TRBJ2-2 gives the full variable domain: EAGVVQSPRYKIIEKKQPVAFWCNPISGHNTLYWYLQNLGQGPELLIRYENEEAVDDSQLPKDRFSAERLKGVDSTLKIQPAELGDSAVYLCASSSYRDTGELFFGEGSRLTVL.

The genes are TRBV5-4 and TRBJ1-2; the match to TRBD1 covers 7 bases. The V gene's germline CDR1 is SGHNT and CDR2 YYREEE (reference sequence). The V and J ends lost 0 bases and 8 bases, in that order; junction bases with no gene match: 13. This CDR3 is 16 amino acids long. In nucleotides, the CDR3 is TGTGCCAGCAGCTTGGGGGTTGACAGGGAGGCGAGGGGCTACACCTTC. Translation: CASSLGVDREARGYTF.

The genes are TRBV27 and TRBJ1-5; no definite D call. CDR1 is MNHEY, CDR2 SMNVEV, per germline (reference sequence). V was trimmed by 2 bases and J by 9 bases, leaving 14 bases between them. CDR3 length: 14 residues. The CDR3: CASSLRPSVGPQHF. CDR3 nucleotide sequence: TGTGCCAGCAGTTTACGTCCGAGCGTAGGGCCCCAGCATTTT.

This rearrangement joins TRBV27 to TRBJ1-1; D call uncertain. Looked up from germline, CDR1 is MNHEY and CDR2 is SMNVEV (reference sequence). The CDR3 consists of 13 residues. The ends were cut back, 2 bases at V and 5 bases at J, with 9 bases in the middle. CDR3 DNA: TGTGCCAGCAGTTTAGGACGGAATACTGAAGCTTTCTTT. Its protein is CASSLGRNTEAFF.

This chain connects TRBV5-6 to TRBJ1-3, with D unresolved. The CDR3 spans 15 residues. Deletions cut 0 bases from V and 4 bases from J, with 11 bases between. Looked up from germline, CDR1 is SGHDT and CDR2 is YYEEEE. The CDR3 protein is CASSLGALEGNTIYF. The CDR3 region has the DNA TGTGCCAGCAGCTTGGGGGCTCTGGAAGGAAACACCATATATTTT.

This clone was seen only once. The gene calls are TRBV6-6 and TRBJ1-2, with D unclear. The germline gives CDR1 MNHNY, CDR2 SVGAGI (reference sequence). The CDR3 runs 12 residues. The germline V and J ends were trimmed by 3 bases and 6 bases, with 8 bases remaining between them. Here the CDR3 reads CASSYVGNGYTF. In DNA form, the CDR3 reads TGTGCCAGCAGTTATGTAGGGAATGGCTACACCTTC.

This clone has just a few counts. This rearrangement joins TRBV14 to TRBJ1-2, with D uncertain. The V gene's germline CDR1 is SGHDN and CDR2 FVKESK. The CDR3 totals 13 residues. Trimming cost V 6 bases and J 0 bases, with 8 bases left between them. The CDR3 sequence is CASSHTTNYGYTF. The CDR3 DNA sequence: TGTGCCAGCAGTCACACGACTAACTATGGCTACACCTTC.

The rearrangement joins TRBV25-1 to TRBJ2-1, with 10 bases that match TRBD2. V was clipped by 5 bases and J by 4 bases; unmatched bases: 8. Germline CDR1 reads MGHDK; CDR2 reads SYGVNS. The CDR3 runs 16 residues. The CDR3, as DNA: TGTGCCAGCAGTAATTCCGGGACTAGCGAGTACAATGAGCAGTTCTTC. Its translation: CASSNSGTSEYNEQFF.

The CDR3, as DNA: TGTGCCAGCAGCTTAGCGAGAAACTACGAGCAGTACTTC. Translation gives CASSLARNYEQYF. The chain couples TRBV7-8 to TRBJ2-7; the D is unclear. Trimming stripped 0 bases from V and 3 bases from J, with 6 bases between. This CDR3 spans 13 amino acids. The germline V gene has CDR1 SGHVS and CDR2 FQNEAQ.

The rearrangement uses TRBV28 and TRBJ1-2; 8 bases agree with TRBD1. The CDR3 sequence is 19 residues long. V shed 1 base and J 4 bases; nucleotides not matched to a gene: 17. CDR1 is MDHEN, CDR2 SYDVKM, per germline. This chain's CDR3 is CASSLSSLATGEEGYGYTF. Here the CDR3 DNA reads TGTGCCAGCAGTTTATCGTCCCTTGCGACAGGGGAAGAGGGCTATGGCTACACCTTC.

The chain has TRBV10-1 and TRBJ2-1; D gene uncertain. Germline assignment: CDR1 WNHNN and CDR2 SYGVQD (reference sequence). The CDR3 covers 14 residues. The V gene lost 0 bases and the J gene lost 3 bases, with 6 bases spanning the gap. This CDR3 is CASSESAVYNEQFF. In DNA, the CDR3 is TGCGCCAGCAGTGAGTCGGCAGTCTACAATGAGCAGTTCTTC.

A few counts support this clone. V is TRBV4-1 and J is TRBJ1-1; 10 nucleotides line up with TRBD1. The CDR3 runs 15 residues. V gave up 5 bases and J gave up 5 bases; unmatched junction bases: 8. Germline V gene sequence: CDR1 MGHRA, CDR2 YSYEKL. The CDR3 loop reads CASSFPGQGKTEAFF. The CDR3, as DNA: TGCGCCAGCAGCTTCCCGGGACAGGGGAAGACTGAAGCTTTCTTT.

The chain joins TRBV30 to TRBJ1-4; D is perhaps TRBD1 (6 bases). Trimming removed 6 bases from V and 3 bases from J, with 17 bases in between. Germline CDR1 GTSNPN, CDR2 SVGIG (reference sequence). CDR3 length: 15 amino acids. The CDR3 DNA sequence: TGTGCCTGCCTAGTTAGGGGGATTGCTAATGAAAAACTGTTTTTT. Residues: CACLVRGIANEKLFF.

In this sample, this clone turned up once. The CDR3, as DNA: TGCAGCGTTGTGACAGGGGATGGAAACACTGAAGCTTTCTTT. Amino acids: CSVVTGDGNTEAFF. The chain links TRBV29-1 to TRBJ1-1; 8 bases align to TRBD1. The CDR3 runs 14 residues. Unmatched junction bases numbered 6, after V lost 4 bases and J lost 2 bases. The germline V gene encodes CDR1 SQVTM and CDR2 ANQGSEA. Complete variable domain (other parts from reference TRBV29-1 and TRBJ1-1): SAVISQKPSRDICQRGTSLTIQCQVDSQVTMMFWYRQQPGQSLTLIATANQGSEATYESGFVIDKFPISRPNLTFSTLTVSNMSPEDSSIYLCSVVTGDGNTEAFFGQGTRLTVV.

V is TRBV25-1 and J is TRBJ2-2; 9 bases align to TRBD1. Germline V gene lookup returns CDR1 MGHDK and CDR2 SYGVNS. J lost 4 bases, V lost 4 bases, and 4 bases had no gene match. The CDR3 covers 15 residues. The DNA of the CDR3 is TGTGCCAGCAGTGGCCGGACAGGGGTCACCGGGGAGCTGTTTTTT. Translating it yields CASSGRTGVTGELFF.

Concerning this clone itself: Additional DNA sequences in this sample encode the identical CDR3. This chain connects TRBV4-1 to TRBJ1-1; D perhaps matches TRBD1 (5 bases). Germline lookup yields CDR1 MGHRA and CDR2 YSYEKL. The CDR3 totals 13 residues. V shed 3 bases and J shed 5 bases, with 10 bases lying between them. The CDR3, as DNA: TGCGCCAGCAGCCAGGGGCCGGGGACTGAAGCTTTCTTT. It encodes CASSQGPGTEAFF.